The 10 T cell receptor beta chains listed next were all sequenced from one sample in a study of T cell repertoires in cytomegalovirus infection. Their antigen targets remain unknown. MiXCR, run by TCRdb on the reads, gives a single entry per CDR3 protein. The data show about 570,000 distinct CDR3 sequences, approximately 40% seen once. Specimen: cultured PBMCs, collected from culture after CMV antigen stimulation. The receptor source for this set is a human donor in good health (CMV status not recorded). Some clones in this sample may be carry-over from other donors' samples.

This clonotype appeared a few times. This sequence joins TRBV19 and TRBJ2-3; perhaps TRBD2 as D (5 bases). V dropped 10 bases and J dropped 0 bases, with 17 bases sitting between them. CDR1 and CDR2 from the germline V gene are LNHDA and SQIVND (reference sequence). CDR3 length: 15 amino acids. CDR3 sequence reads: CATLKSGLSTDTQYF. In DNA form, the CDR3 reads TGTGCCACCCTGAAGAGCGGTCTTAGCACAGATACGCAGTATTTT.

The V gene is TRBV5-6, the J gene TRBJ2-7; possible D gene TRBD2, 6 bases. Germline values: CDR1 SGHDT, CDR2 YYEEEE. V was pared by 2 bases and J by 4 bases, with 16 bases between. This CDR3 region has 15 residues. CDR3 protein: CASSFPGTYQYEQYF. DNA of the CDR3: TGTGCCAGCAGCTTTCCTGGGACTTATCAGTACGAGCAGTACTTC.

This clonotype was seen a handful of times. The chain has TRBV28 and TRBJ1-4; D is unclear. V lost 6 bases to trimming and J lost 0 bases, with 8 bases between them. Germline V gene lookup returns CDR1 MDHEN and CDR2 SYDVKM. This CDR3 is 14 amino acids long. This CDR3 is CASSSGSTNEKLFF. The CDR3, as DNA: TGTGCCAGCAGCAGTGGCTCAACTAATGAAAAACTGTTTTTT.

This clonotype came up a few times. V and J are TRBV12-5 and TRBJ2-5, with D perhaps matching TRBD1 (5 bases). Germline V gene sequence: CDR1 LGHNT, CDR2 FRNRAP. Trimming pared 9 bases from V and 5 bases from J, leaving 19 bases between. The CDR3 contains 14 residues. The CDR3 nucleotides read TGTGCTAGCCTTTCAGACAAGGGGCCGGAGACCCAGTACTTC. Translated, it gives CASLSDKGPETQYF.

This clonotype was detected a few times. J is TRBJ1-1 and V is TRBV4-1, with D uncertain. Germline CDR1 is MGHRA and CDR2 is YSYEKL. This CDR3 spans 14 amino acids. With 4 bases removed from V and 1 base from J, the gap between germline ends came to 10 bases. The DNA of the CDR3 is TGCGCCAGCAGCCTTGTGGTTTGGAACACTGAAGCTTTCTTT. Protein product: CASSLVVWNTEAFF.

The V call is TRBV9, the J call TRBJ1-1, with a possible D match to TRBD1 (6 bases). V shed 3 bases and J shed 1 base, with 16 bases lying between them. The CDR3 sequence is 16 residues long. The germline gives CDR1 SGDLS, CDR2 YYNGEE. CDR3 sequence: CASSDSKDRQNTEAFF. CDR3 nucleotides: TGTGCCAGCAGCGACTCTAAGGACAGACAGAACACTGAAGCTTTCTTT.

This clonotype was found many times. The rearrangement uses TRBV7-2 and TRBJ2-6; D gene unclear. CDR3 length equals 15 residues. Per germline, CDR1 SGHTA and CDR2 FQGNSA. V lost 3 bases and J lost 0, with 6 bases in between. CDR3 in amino acids: CASSLTLSGANVLTF. The CDR3 DNA reads TGTGCCAGCAGCTTGACCCTCTCTGGGGCCAACGTCCTGACTTTC.

The chain joins TRBV12-3 or TRBV12-4 to TRBJ1-3, with no clear D. This CDR3 region has 16 residues. The V and J ends lost 1 base and 1 base respectively, with 11 bases between them. CDR3 residues: CASSLGHPGSGNTIYF. CDR3 nucleotide sequence: TGTGCCAGCAGTTTAGGGCATCCCGGGTCTGGAAACACCATATATTTT.

The genes are TRBV19 and TRBJ2-1; 14 bases are a match to TRBD2. This CDR3 is built from 16 residues. V gave up 6 bases and J gave up 1 base; unmatched junction bases: 2. Per germline, CDR1 LNHDA and CDR2 SQIVND (reference sequence). CDR3 DNA: TGTGCCAGTAGCCGGACTAGCGGGGGGTCCTACAATGAGCAGTTCTTC. Translated, it gives CASSRTSGGSYNEQFF.

In the case of this clonotype: A much bigger clone sits one base away, suggesting this may be a read error. This chain joins TRBV11-3 and TRBJ2-3; D is possibly TRBD2 (5 bases). The V end was cut by 0 bases, the J end by 7 bases, with 5 bases between. CDR1 SGHNT and CDR2 YENEEA come from the germline V gene. The CDR3 extends over 12 amino acids. CDR3: CASSLDGNTQYF. In DNA form, the CDR3 reads TGTGCCAGCAGCTTAGACGGGAATACGCAGTATTTT.